The next 6 T cell receptor beta chains were all read from a single sample in a study of shared clonotypes between healthy human individuals (TCRdb year 2020). The method behind the library was the immunoSEQ multiplex PCR assay. This immuneACCESS table, as held by TCRdb, lists in-frame sequences with V and J called but not all clones. Of the missing ones, under half trace to an unresolved V gene in checked studies; the others have no known cause. This sample has 700,000 to 950,000 clones in its table, and 90% to 98% of those were observed once. About 0.25% of the sample lies in the top ten. CD8 naive samples were obtained by positive selection for CCR7 among CD45RO-negative cells, yielding a CD45RA+CCR7+ population from which TemRA cells were excluded. The sample taken for sequencing was naive CD8+ T cells sorted from blood. According to the study, the label for this sample's cell subset or site signals: CD45RA+CCR7+. The receptors were gathered from a man in his thirties or forties in good health.

CDR3 nucleotides: TGCACCAGCAGCCACCTACCGACTAGCGAAATAGCAGATACGCAGTATTTT. It yields the protein CTSSHLPTSEIADTQYF. The V gene is TRBV1, the J gene TRBJ2-3; the table's D call TRBD2 went unverified against the DNA. TRBV1 is marked as a pseudogene. This CDR3 comprises 17 residues.

This rearrangement joins TRBV9 to TRBJ2-2, with D hard to call. V was trimmed by 4 bases and J by 4 bases, leaving 11 bases between them. Per germline, CDR1 SGDLS and CDR2 YYNGEE. The CDR3 contains 14 residues. The CDR3 coding sequence is TGTGCCAGCAGCCCACCAGGAATCACCGGGGAGCTGTTTTTT. Translation gives CASSPPGITGELFF.

This clone appeared a single time. J is TRBJ2-1 and V is TRBV5-6; TRBD2 matches at 11 bases. CDR1 and CDR2 from the germline V gene are SGHDT and YYEEEE. J was trimmed by 4 bases and V by 0 bases; bases with no gene match: 9. The CDR3 totals 18 residues. The CDR3 DNA reads TGTGCCAGCAGCTTGGTTGTTCTAGCGGGAGGATTATACAATGAGCAGTTCTTC. Translating it yields CASSLVVLAGGLYNEQFF.

CDR3 sequence: CASSLGGGRAFNEQFF. The CDR3 DNA reads TGTGCCAGCAGCTTAGGGGGCGGGAGGGCCTTCAATGAGCAGTTCTTC. The V call is TRBV11-2, the J call TRBJ2-1; 9 bases line up with TRBD2. Looked up from germline, CDR1 is SGHAT and CDR2 is FQNNGV. The CDR3 has 16 amino acids. V was clipped by 1 base and J by 6 bases; unmatched bases: 7.

Only one count was recorded for this clone. The chain couples TRBV4-1 to TRBJ1-4; 10 nucleotides agree with TRBD1. The V gene's germline CDR1 is MGHRA and CDR2 YSYEKL. V was pared by 4 bases and J by 7 bases, with 6 bases of the junction left unmatched. The length of the CDR3 is 15 residues. DNA of the CDR3: TGCGCCAGCAGCCGACAGGGGGCTTCGCCTGAAAAACTGTTTTTT. This gives the protein CASSRQGASPEKLFF.

The rearrangement joins TRBV9 to TRBJ2-3, with TRBD2 identical over 11 bases. The CDR3 has 17 residues. The V gene end was trimmed by 4 bases and the J gene end by 5 bases; junction bases not matched to a gene: 12. Germline assignment: CDR1 SGDLS and CDR2 YYNGEE. In DNA form, the CDR3 reads TGTGCCAGCAGCAATCCACTAGCGGGAGAAGAGGTAGATACGCAGTATTTT. This codes for CASSNPLAGEEVDTQYF.